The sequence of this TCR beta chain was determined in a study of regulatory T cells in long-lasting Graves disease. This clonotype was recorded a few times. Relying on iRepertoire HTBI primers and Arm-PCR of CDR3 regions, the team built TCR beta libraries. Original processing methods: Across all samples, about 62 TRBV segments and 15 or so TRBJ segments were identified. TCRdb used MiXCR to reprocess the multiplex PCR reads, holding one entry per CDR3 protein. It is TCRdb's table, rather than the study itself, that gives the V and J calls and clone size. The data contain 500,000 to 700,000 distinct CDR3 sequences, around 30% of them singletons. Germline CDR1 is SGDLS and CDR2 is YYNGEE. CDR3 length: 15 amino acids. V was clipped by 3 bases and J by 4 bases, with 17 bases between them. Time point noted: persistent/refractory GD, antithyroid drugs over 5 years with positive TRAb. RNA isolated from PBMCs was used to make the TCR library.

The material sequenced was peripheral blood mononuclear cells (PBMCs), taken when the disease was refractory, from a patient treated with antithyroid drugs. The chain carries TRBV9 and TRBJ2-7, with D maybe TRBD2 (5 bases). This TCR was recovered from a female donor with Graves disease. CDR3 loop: CASSGAPGTSYEQYF. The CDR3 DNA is TGTGCCAGCAGCGGAGCGCCGGGAACCTCATACGAGCAGTACTTC.